Sequencing of this T cell receptor beta chain was carried out in a study of blood T cells in healthy people across ages (dated by TCRdb to 2013 to 2016). About the full investigation: Template switching captured roughly one uniquely barcoded TCR beta cDNA molecule per two T cells in model experiments. The study analyzed two additional independent replicas of 1 million unique cDNA reads from the same blood draw for two donors, one aged 18 to 30 and one aged 80 or older. To avoid experimental bias, donors of different ages were distributed randomly across sequencing lanes. Age-related changes in TCR beta repertoire diversity were measured in the study by deep sequencing normalized with unique cDNA molecular identifiers. The donors were divided into four age groups: young (average roughly 15 years), middle-aged (approximately 41), aged (roughly 66) and long-lived (roughly 82).

This clonotype appeared a few times. Its target antigen remains unknown. Base qualities are not recorded, but no much larger clone differs from it by a single base. Libraries were made using 5' RACE. Sequenced on an Illumina HiSeq 2500. The second PCR ran for roughly 7 to 12 cycles and used a J-beta primer mix along with a sample-barcoded 5' primer. A unique molecular identifier was introduced onto each TCR beta cDNA molecule by a template-switch 5' adaptor carrying 12 random nucleotides. Each sample yielded at least 2.5 million CDR3-containing paired-end reads. First-strand cDNA synthesis was performed from all RNA using the Mint cDNA synthesis kit, with priming by a TRBC-specific oligonucleotide. After uracil-DNA glycosylase treatment, a first 18-cycle PCR used universal primers M1SS and BC2_uni_R on all cDNA. The authors processed their data as follows. For normalization, 1 million high-quality reads were randomly selected from each sample, with every read carrying a distinct molecular identifier. Instead of being binned into consensus sequences, reads with shared molecular identifiers were discarded. MiTCR, run with a Q25 quality threshold and the strictest error-elimination algorithm, handled CDR3 identification, clonotype clustering and error correction. A nonparametric unseen species model with Euler transformation was used to estimate lower-bound total TCR beta diversity. The raw public data were reprocessed by TCRdb itself: fastp quality trimming at Q25, MiXCR clonotype calling, in-frame beta chains only. Every distinct CDR3 protein forms one entry, paired with its most common genes and DNA. These V and J calls derive from TCRdb rather than the authors' analysis. This sample is represented by about 570,000 distinct CDR3 sequences; approximately 30% of them were singletons. The ten top clones hold under 20% of the sample.

Here is what the overall study found, with its caveats: Since profiling was done on bulk unsorted PBMCs, naive and antigen-experienced compartments could not be conclusively compared. The percentage of naive T cells measured by flow cytometry correlated strongly with observed TCR beta diversity. Because the CMV infection status of the donors was unknown, age-related changes in expanded clonotypes may potentially have been confounded. Estimates of total diversity based on one million sequenced T cells were regarded as lower bounds and as underestimates. Compared with the aged group, the long-lived group had more naive CD4+ T cells, fewer expanded clones and increased TCR diversity, a pattern suggesting age selection. Observed TCR beta diversity per million T cells fell roughly linearly with age, and a significant reduction was already apparent by age roughly 40.

The germline V gene supplies CDR1 MNHEY and CDR2 SVGAGI. From the cysteine through the phenylalanine, the CDR3 covers 13 amino acids. The sequence is cut down to CDR3 DNA, 39 bases in frame from base 1. The V end loses 5 bases and the J end loses 2 bases, and a stretch of 10 bases separates them. Systemically healthy Caucasian individuals from Russia, approximately 39 in total and aged about 6 to 90 years, were included as donors. Each donor gave approximately 10 milliliters of peripheral blood, collected into EDTA-treated Vacutainer tubes. Ficoll-Paque density-gradient centrifugation was used to isolate PBMCs, with at least 6.5 million per sample. Total RNA, at least 6 micrograms per sample, was extracted from PBMCs with Trizol reagent. Naive CD45RAhigh/CD27high T cell percentages were measured by flow cytometry on a PBMC aliquot from every donor.

This TCR derives from a woman aged 70 to 79 in good health. The sequencing input was blood. The chain couples TRBV6-5 to TRBJ2-7, with the D gene not confidently named. This receptor has the CDR3 CASSPLSTYEQYF. The nucleotides read TGTGCCAGCAGTCCCCTGAGCACCTACGAGCAGTACTTC.